The 24 T cell receptor beta chains below all came from one sample that was sequenced in a study of OX40 agonist ivuxolimab in advanced cancers. Method: immunoSEQ multiplex PCR; TCRdb's copy keeps in-frame clones and lacks some. The repertoire includes about 32,000 clones, around nine tenths of them detected once, and about 32% sits in the top ten. Sample: CD4+ or CD8+ T cells sorted from blood, taken in a trial of the OX40 agonist ivuxolimab. Receptors were obtained from an adult with an advanced solid tumor such as melanoma, head and neck, liver or kidney cancer.

The CDR3 nucleotides are TGCGCCAGCAGCTTAGGGGCGGGCTCCTACGAGCAGTACTTC. It is translated as CASSLGAGSYEQYF. The V gene is TRBV5-1, the J gene TRBJ2-7, with D perhaps being TRBD1 or TRBD2 (5 bases each). The CDR3 runs 14 residues. The germline gives CDR1 SGHRS, CDR2 YFSETQ. V gave up 2 bases and J gave up 0 bases, with 9 bases separating them.

The rearrangement joins TRBV2 to TRBJ2-1; D uncertain. The CDR3 is 9 residues long. Germline values: CDR1 SNHLY, CDR2 FYNNEI. Trimming took off 11 bases at V and 5 bases at J, with 4 bases between the two ends. In DNA, the CDR3 is TGTGCCCTCCACAATGAGCAGTTCTTC. This sequence encodes CALHNEQFF.

V and J are TRBV7-8 and TRBJ2-7; a possible D gene is TRBD2 (5 bases). The CDR3 is 12 amino acids. Germline values: CDR1 SGHVS, CDR2 FQNEAQ. V was shortened by 5 bases and J by 5 bases, with 10 bases between the two germline ends. In DNA form, the CDR3 reads TGTGCCAGCAGCCCGGCGAGGGACGAGCAGTACTTC. Translation: CASSPARDEQYF. The whole variable domain, filled in from reference TRBV7-8 and TRBJ2-7, reads GAGVSQSPRYKVAKRGQDVALRCDPISGHVSLFWYQQALGQGPEFLTYFQNEAQLDKSGLPSDRFFAERPEGSVSTLKIQRTQQEDSAVYLCASSPARDEQYFGPGTRLTVT.

This chain uses TRBV27 with TRBJ2-7; tentative D call: TRBD2 (6 bases). Per the germline V gene, CDR1 is MNHEY and CDR2 is SMNVEV (reference sequence). The CDR3 runs to 15 residues. Trimming removed 1 base from V and 6 bases from J, with 16 bases in between. The CDR3 sequence is CASSLFFRGGGEQYF. Written as DNA, the CDR3 is TGTGCCAGCAGTTTATTTTTTCGGGGAGGTGGCGAGCAGTACTTC.

The chain is built from TRBV6-1 and TRBJ2-3; D gene uncertain. There are 11 residues in the CDR3. V lost 5 bases and J 6 bases, leaving 6 bases between the germline ends. CDR1 is MNHNS and CDR2 is SASEGT in the germline V gene. The DNA of the CDR3 is TGTGCCAGCAGTTTTGGGGATACGCAGTATTTT. Translated, it gives CASSFGDTQYF.

The rearrangement uses TRBV6-5 and TRBJ2-1, with 7 bases that match TRBD2. After removal of 0 bases from V and 3 bases from J, the junction contained 5 bases not matched to a gene. The CDR3 runs 16 residues. Germline lookup yields CDR1 MNHEY and CDR2 SVGAGI. CDR3 sequence (DNA): TGTGCCAGCAGTTACTCGTCGGGGGAGGGCTACAATGAGCAGTTCTTC. Translating it yields CASSYSSGEGYNEQFF.

The chain employs TRBV2 and TRBJ1-4; D remains unclear. Trimming pared 5 bases from V and 0 bases from J, leaving 7 bases between. The CDR3 totals 14 residues. Germline V gene data show CDR1 as SNHLY and CDR2 as FYNNEI. DNA of the CDR3: TGTGCCAGCAGTCCGCCTGCAACTAATGAAAAACTGTTTTTT. Translated: CASSPPATNEKLFF.

The CDR3 coding sequence is TGTGCCAGCTTTGCGGGAGGGCCCCAAAACATTCAGTACTTC. It encodes CASFAGGPQNIQYF. This rearrangement joins TRBV6-1 to TRBJ2-4, with 9 bases fitting TRBD2. This CDR3 contains 14 residues. The germline V gene encodes CDR1 MNHNS and CDR2 SASEGT. V was clipped by 8 bases and J by 5 bases; unmatched bases: 7.

The gene calls are TRBV7-2 and TRBJ1-1, with D maybe TRBD1 (6 bases). In germline, CDR1 is SGHTA, CDR2 FQGNSA. Trimming shortened V by 5 bases and J by 8 bases, and 18 bases separated the two germline ends. The CDR3 has 14 amino acids. The CDR3 region is CASSSSTGPLEAFF. In DNA form, the CDR3 reads TGTGCCAGCAGCAGCTCGACAGGACCCTTGGAAGCTTTCTTT.

Comments on this clone: The junction differs from germline at one of its ends, possibly a read error. The rearrangement links TRBV11-2 to TRBJ2-5; D possibly corresponds to TRBD1 (6 bases). The germline CDR1 and CDR2 sequences are SGHAT and FQNNGV. The CDR3 has 13 residues. The CDR3 DNA reads TGTGTCAGCAGCTTAGAAGTGGGGGCAAGAGAAAACTTC. Translated, it gives CVSSLEVGARENF.

V gene TRBV9 combines with J gene TRBJ2-6; D uncertain. CDR1 is SGDLS, CDR2 YYNGEE, per germline. V was trimmed by 4 bases and J by 1 base, leaving 3 bases between them. CDR3 length: 13 residues. CDR3 region: CASSTSGANVLTF. CDR3 DNA: TGTGCCAGCAGCACTTCTGGGGCCAACGTCCTGACTTTC.

This clone came up once. This rearrangement joins TRBV27 to TRBJ2-7; weak D call: TRBD1 (6 bases). In germline, CDR1 is MNHEY, CDR2 SMNVEV (reference sequence). This CDR3 region has 14 residues. Trimming removed 8 bases at V and 5 bases at J, with 19 bases between. This chain's CDR3 is CASHPCAGVHEQYF. The CDR3 nucleotides are TGTGCCAGCCACCCCTGCGCAGGGGTCCACGAGCAGTACTTC.

This clone was seen once. The V and J genes are TRBV9 and TRBJ2-2, with TRBD1 identical over 10 bases. CDR1 and CDR2 from the germline V gene are SGDLS and YYNGEE. The CDR3 covers 16 residues. V was clipped by 3 bases and J by 2 bases; unmatched bases: 4. The CDR3 sequence is CASSGGQGVNTGELFF. The CDR3 DNA sequence: TGTGCCAGCAGCGGTGGACAGGGGGTTAACACCGGGGAGCTGTTTTTT.

The chain has TRBV10-1 and TRBJ2-7, with D possibly being TRBD2 (6 bases). This CDR3 region has 13 residues. V gave up 4 bases and J gave up 2 bases, with 9 bases separating them. Germline V gene sequence: CDR1 WNHNN, CDR2 SYGVQD (reference sequence). In nucleotides, the CDR3 is TGCGCCAGCAGTGGCGGGATTCCCTACGAGCAGTACTTC. Amino acids: CASSGGIPYEQYF.

This chain connects TRBV4-1 to TRBJ2-2; no clear D gene. The CDR3 has 17 residues. Per germline, CDR1 MGHRA and CDR2 YSYEKL. The V end was cut by 2 bases, the J end by 5 bases, with 18 bases between. CDR3 residues: CASSQSLSKTGTGELFF. As DNA, the CDR3 is TGCGCCAGCAGCCAATCCCTCTCTAAAACCGGGACCGGGGAGCTGTTTTTT.

The gene calls are TRBV9 and TRBJ1-3; D not certain. The CDR3 extends over 17 amino acids. V lost 0 bases and J lost 4, with 17 bases in between. Germline V gene lookup returns CDR1 SGDLS and CDR2 YYNGEE. The CDR3 DNA follows: TGTGCCAGCAGCGTAGTTGTTGCCGGAGGTCCCGGAAACACCATATATTTT. Translated: CASSVVVAGGPGNTIYF.

In DNA, the CDR3 is TGTGCCAGCAGCTTGGTTAACACTGAAGCTTTCTTT. It is translated as CASSLVNTEAFF. The V call is TRBV5-8, the J call TRBJ1-1; D not certain. V lost 0 bases and J lost 2, with 2 bases in between. This CDR3 comprises 12 residues. CDR1 is SGHTS, CDR2 YDEGEE, per germline.

The gene calls are TRBV30 and TRBJ1-1, with unresolved D. This CDR3 spans 15 amino acids. V dropped 3 bases and J dropped 3 bases, with 17 bases sitting between them. Per the germline V gene, CDR1 is GTSNPN and CDR2 is SVGIG (reference sequence). CDR3 in amino acids: CAWRRLGYEYTEAFF. The CDR3, as DNA: TGTGCCTGGAGAAGATTAGGCTACGAGTACACTGAAGCTTTCTTT. Full variable domain (outside the CDR3, taken from reference TRBV30 and TRBJ1-1): SQTIHQWPATLVQPVGSPLSLECTVEGTSNPNLYWYRQAAGRGLQLLFYSVGIGQISSEVPQNLSASRPQDRQFILSSKKLLLSDSGFYLCAWRRLGYEYTEAFFGQGTRLTVV.

The chain recombines TRBV28 with TRBJ1-1; no definite D call. This CDR3 contains 14 residues. V was trimmed by 7 bases and J by 6 bases, leaving 18 bases between them. CDR1 is MDHEN and CDR2 is SYDVKM in the germline V gene. CDR3 sequence reads: CASKKLRHPPEAFF. As DNA, the CDR3 is TGTGCCAGCAAAAAACTTAGACACCCACCTGAAGCTTTCTTT.

The gene calls are TRBV5-1 and TRBJ1-1; D unclear. Trimming took 4 bases from V and 5 from J, leaving 21 bases between them. CDR3 size: 16 residues. In germline, CDR1 is SGHRS, CDR2 YFSETQ. The CDR3 bases are TGCGCCAGCAGCCCGCGGGCCACCCCGGTGGGGACTGAAGCTTTCTTT. This sequence encodes CASSPRATPVGTEAFF.

Concerning this clone itself: The sample holds other DNA sequences that translate to the same CDR3. CDR3 residues: CASSLGNQPQHF. The CDR3 region has the DNA TGTGCCAGCAGCTTAGGGAATCAGCCCCAGCATTTT. The V gene is TRBV5-6, the J gene TRBJ1-5; no reliable D call. V dropped 2 bases and J dropped 4 bases, with 4 bases sitting between them. Looked up from germline, CDR1 is SGHDT and CDR2 is YYEEEE. The CDR3 runs 12 residues.

The chain links TRBV7-2 to TRBJ1-2; TRBD1 is a possible D gene (6 bases). Per the germline V gene, CDR1 is SGHTA and CDR2 is FQGNSA. V shed 3 bases and J shed 1 base, with 9 bases lying between them. This CDR3 contains 14 residues. CDR3 protein: CASSFQGFNYGYTF. The CDR3 DNA reads TGTGCCAGCAGCTTCCAGGGGTTTAACTATGGCTACACCTTC.

The V call is TRBV27, the J call TRBJ2-3; no firm D call. This CDR3 is built from 11 residues. CDR1 and CDR2 (germline): MNHEY, SMNVEV (reference sequence). The V end was cut by 3 bases, the J end by 6 bases, with 4 bases between. This CDR3 is CASSFMDTQYF. In DNA, the CDR3 is TGTGCCAGCAGTTTTATGGATACGCAGTATTTT.

V and J are TRBV30 and TRBJ2-1; no clear D. The CDR3 runs 12 residues. The germline CDR1 and CDR2 sequences are GTSNPN and SVGIG (reference sequence). Between the trimmed V and J ends, which lost 3 bases and 4 bases, there was a span of 7 bases. The CDR3 here is CAWSALYNEQFF. The CDR3 coding sequence is TGTGCCTGGAGCGCACTTTACAATGAGCAGTTCTTC.